These 19 T cell receptor beta chains were sequenced from one sample in a study of cytomegalovirus exposure and HLA in healthy donors. PCR involved 60 Vbeta and 13 Jbeta primers. Data came from immunoSEQ multiplex PCR; TCRdb stores just in-frame clones and leaves some out. This sample has under 140,000 clones, with less than 85% found just once. The sample taken for sequencing was PBMCs. The receptor set was obtained from a man under 40 in good health and CMV-seropositive.

This chain connects TRBV10-3 to TRBJ1-5; TRBD1 matches 9 bases. CDR3 length: 17 residues. With 0 bases clipped from V and 0 bases from J, the junction kept 3 bases outside the gene matches. The V gene's germline CDR1 is ENHRY and CDR2 SYGVKD. In DNA, the CDR3 is TGTGCCATCAGTGAGTCGGGGACAGGGCTTAGCAATCAGCCCCAGCATTTT. This sequence encodes CAISESGTGLSNQPQHF.

This chain joins TRBV19 and TRBJ1-4, with D possibly matching TRBD1 (5 bases). Trimming took 7 bases from V and 6 from J, leaving 18 bases between them. The CDR3 totals 15 residues. Germline CDR1 and CDR2: LNHDA and SQIVND (reference sequence). The CDR3 loop is CASTDKGGTDEKLFF. CDR3 nucleotide sequence: TGTGCCAGTACCGACAAGGGAGGGACTGATGAAAAACTGTTTTTT.

The chain combines TRBV5-6 with TRBJ2-1; TRBD2 might be the D (6 bases). V was shortened by 4 bases and J by 2 bases, with 16 bases between the two germline ends. Germline V gives CDR1 SGHDT, CDR2 YYEEEE. The CDR3 consists of 16 residues. CDR3: CASSPAEGSAYNEQFF. Written as DNA, the CDR3 is TGTGCCAGCAGCCCTGCGGAGGGGAGCGCCTACAATGAGCAGTTCTTC.

This clone was seen more than once but under ten times. The V and J genes are TRBV15 and TRBJ1-2; possibly TRBD1 for D (6 bases). Trimming removed 1 base at V and 2 bases at J, with 11 bases between. The CDR3 is 15 amino acids. Germline CDR1 reads LNHNV; CDR2 reads YYDKDF (reference sequence). The CDR3 nucleotides are TGTGCCACCAGCAGAGGGGACATCTTCAACTATGGCTACACCTTC. This gives the protein CATSRGDIFNYGYTF.

The chain has TRBV19 and TRBJ2-7, with D maybe TRBD1 (6 bases). Trimming removed 4 bases at V and 1 base at J, with 8 bases between. In germline, CDR1 is LNHDA, CDR2 SQIVND (reference sequence). There are 13 residues in the CDR3. The CDR3 nucleotides read TGTGCCAGTAGTAAGACAGGATCCTACGAGCAGTACTTC. It is translated as CASSKTGSYEQYF. Full variable domain (outside the CDR3, taken from reference TRBV19 and TRBJ2-7): DGGITQSPKYLFRKEGQNVTLSCEQNLNHDAMYWYRQDPGQGLRLIYYSQIVNDFQKGDIAEGYSVSREKKESFPLTVTSAQKNPTAFYLCASSKTGSYEQYFGPGTRLTVT.

This chain joins TRBV11-2 and TRBJ1-1; no firm D call. Germline V gives CDR1 SGHAT, CDR2 FQNNGV. The CDR3 spans 16 residues. V lost 4 bases, J lost 2 bases, and 17 bases lay in between. CDR3 amino acids: CASSWVGRRRNTEAFF. CDR3 bases: TGTGCCAGCAGCTGGGTGGGCAGGCGAAGAAACACTGAAGCTTTCTTT.

The chain recombines TRBV4-3 with TRBJ1-2; no clear D. The germline V and J ends were trimmed by 1 base and 0 bases, with 9 bases remaining between them. Germline V gene data show CDR1 as LGHNA and CDR2 as YSLEER. CDR3 length: 15 residues. In nucleotides, the CDR3 is TGCGCCAGCAGCCAAGTTGGCACCCCTAACTATGGCTACACCTTC. Translation gives CASSQVGTPNYGYTF.

V usage is TRBV2 and J usage is TRBJ2-3; D not certain. From germline, CDR1 is SNHLY and CDR2 FYNNEI. V lost 11 bases and J 3 bases, leaving 21 bases between the germline ends. The length of the CDR3 is 15 residues. Here the CDR3 reads CAGSRAKALTDTQYF. CDR3 nucleotide sequence: TGTGCCGGCTCAAGAGCGAAAGCTCTAACAGATACGCAGTATTTT. Full variable domain (remainder filled in from reference TRBV2 and TRBJ2-3): EPEVTQTPSHQVTQMGQEVILRCVPISNHLYFYWYRQILGQKVEFLVSFYNNEISEKSEIFDDQFSVERPDGSNFTLKIRSTKLEDSAMYFCAGSRAKALTDTQYFGPGTRLTVL.

The J gene is TRBJ1-4, the V gene TRBV19; the match to TRBD1 covers 9 bases. Germline trimming cut 5 bases from V and 8 bases from J; bases unmatched to any gene: 9. The length of the CDR3 is 15 residues. Germline lookup yields CDR1 LNHDA and CDR2 SQIVND (reference sequence). CDR3 in amino acids: CASSPTGGGEEKLFF. The CDR3, as DNA: TGTGCCAGTAGTCCTACAGGGGGCGGGGAAGAAAAACTGTTTTTT.

The chain employs TRBV4-3 and TRBJ1-3; 10 bases agree with TRBD1. The ends lost 4 bases at V and 7 bases at J; junction bases unmatched: 13. The CDR3 is 17 residues long. Germline lookup yields CDR1 LGHNA and CDR2 YSLEER. The CDR3 DNA reads TGCGCCAGCAGCCTACAAGCCTCGGGACAGGGGATTAACACCATATATTTT. Translating it yields CASSLQASGQGINTIYF.

CDR3 DNA sequence: TGCGCCAGCAGCAAAGGGGCCTCGACGTCCCTCTCTGGAAACACCATATATTTT. It codes for CASSKGASTSLSGNTIYF. The rearrangement joins TRBV5-1 to TRBJ1-3; perhaps TRBD1 as D (5 bases). There are 18 residues in the CDR3. Between the trimmed V and J ends, which lost 4 bases and 0 bases, there was a span of 20 bases. Germline V gives CDR1 SGHRS, CDR2 YFSETQ.

This clone was counted between two and nine times. The V call is TRBV19, the J call TRBJ1-2, with D hard to call. The CDR3 length is 15 residues. V lost 10 bases to trimming and J lost 4 bases, with 22 bases between them. Germline lookup yields CDR1 LNHDA and CDR2 SQIVND (reference sequence). In nucleotides, the CDR3 is TGTGCCACTCCCGAGACTTTTCATTTTGCCTATGGCTACACCTTC. This gives the protein CATPETFHFAYGYTF.

This sequence joins TRBV9 and TRBJ2-3; 11 bases map to TRBD2. The CDR3 is 16 amino acids. The germline V gene encodes CDR1 SGDLS and CDR2 YYNGEE. With V trimmed by 3 bases and J by 7 bases, 10 bases remained unmatched. The CDR3, as DNA: TGTGCCAGCAGCGCCGGGACTAGCGGAACATTGAATACGCAGTATTTT. Translated, it gives CASSAGTSGTLNTQYF.

This clone was seen once. The chain recombines TRBV7-6 with TRBJ2-3; 8 bases line up with TRBD2. In germline, CDR1 is SGHVS, CDR2 FNYEAQ. The CDR3 runs to 16 residues. V lost 5 bases, J lost 5 bases, and 12 bases stayed unmatched. Written as DNA, the CDR3 is TGTGCCAGCAGCCTAACAGCGGGGGTAAAGATAGATACGCAGTATTTT. Protein sequence: CASSLTAGVKIDTQYF.

The chain uses TRBV15 and TRBJ1-1; 8 bases are a match to TRBD1. This CDR3 has 16 residues. The germline gives CDR1 LNHNV, CDR2 YYDKDF (reference sequence). With V trimmed by 5 bases and J by 2 bases, 10 bases remained unmatched. CDR3 sequence reads: CATSRRGRGHNTEAFF. In nucleotides, the CDR3 is TGTGCCACCAGCCGCCGGGGCAGGGGGCACAACACTGAAGCTTTCTTT.

V usage is TRBV28 and J usage is TRBJ2-1, with TRBD1 identical over 10 bases. The trim removed 3 bases at V and 6 bases at J, leaving 5 bases unmatched. Germline CDR1 MDHEN, CDR2 SYDVKM. This CDR3 is built from 15 residues. CDR3 in DNA: TGTGCCAGCAGTTTCCGGGACAGGGGTATCAATGAGCAGTTCTTC. This translates into CASSFRDRGINEQFF.

This sequence joins TRBV29-1 and TRBJ2-2, with D perhaps TRBD1 (5 bases). CDR3 length: 14 residues. Germline lookup yields CDR1 SQVTM and CDR2 ANQGSEA. The V end lost 4 bases, the J end lost 4 bases, and 13 bases lay between the germline ends. The CDR3 region is CSVGRGGTTGELFF. The CDR3 region has the DNA TGCAGCGTTGGAAGGGGCGGTACCACCGGGGAGCTGTTTTTT.

V usage is TRBV11-2 and J usage is TRBJ2-1; D call uncertain. V gave up 5 bases and J gave up 3 bases, with 14 bases separating them. This CDR3 spans 15 amino acids. CDR1 and CDR2 from the germline V gene are SGHAT and FQNNGV. CDR3 residues: CASSPHRDNYNEQFF. CDR3 DNA sequence: TGTGCCAGCAGCCCTCACAGAGATAACTACAATGAGCAGTTCTTC.

This chain links TRBV4-1 with TRBJ1-1; no clear D. The CDR3 runs to 13 residues. CDR1 is MGHRA and CDR2 is YSYEKL in the germline V gene. Trimming shortened V by 1 base and J by 4 bases, and 7 bases separated the two germline ends. This chain's CDR3 is CASSQGLSTEAFF. The CDR3, as DNA: TGCGCCAGCAGCCAAGGTCTTTCCACTGAAGCTTTCTTT.